One and the same sample provided the 2 T cell receptor beta chains below, sequenced in a study of beta chain features in type 1 diabetes (dated by TCRdb to the late 2010s). Libraries were prepared through the immunoSEQ multiplex PCR assay. All of the isolated RNA was reverse transcribed with the High Capacity cDNA Reverse Transcription Kit, so expressed TCRB transcripts were sequenced. This is the immuneACCESS table as TCRdb keeps it, with only in-frame sequences that have V and J called. A part of the clones is gone; compared with another copy, unresolved V genes explain less than half, and the rest is unexplained. The sample table holds nearly 350,000 clones, of which 7% to 9% were seen once. 0.44% of the sample lies in the top ten. Sequences were obtained from central memory CD4+ T cells from blood. The receptor set was obtained from a woman under 30 in good health.

The table lists this clone with many counts. As DNA, the CDR3 is TGTGCCAGCAGCCGACAGGTATCACAGCCCCAGCATTTT. As protein: CASSRQVSQPQHF. The chain links TRBV4-2 to TRBJ1-5, with D tentatively TRBD1 (6 bases). The V and J ends lost 4 bases and 7 bases respectively, with 11 bases between them. This CDR3 is 13 amino acids long. Germline-derived CDR1 and CDR2 are LGHNA and YNFKEQ.

This clone turned up a few times. This chain joins TRBV7-9 and TRBJ2-1; D unclear. The V gene's germline CDR1 is SEHNR and CDR2 FQNEAQ (reference sequence). Between the trimmed V and J ends, which lost 2 bases and 5 bases, there was a span of 7 bases. The CDR3 covers 13 residues. DNA of the CDR3: TGTGCCAGCAGCTTACAGTTCGACAATGAGCAGTTCTTC. Protein: CASSLQFDNEQFF.